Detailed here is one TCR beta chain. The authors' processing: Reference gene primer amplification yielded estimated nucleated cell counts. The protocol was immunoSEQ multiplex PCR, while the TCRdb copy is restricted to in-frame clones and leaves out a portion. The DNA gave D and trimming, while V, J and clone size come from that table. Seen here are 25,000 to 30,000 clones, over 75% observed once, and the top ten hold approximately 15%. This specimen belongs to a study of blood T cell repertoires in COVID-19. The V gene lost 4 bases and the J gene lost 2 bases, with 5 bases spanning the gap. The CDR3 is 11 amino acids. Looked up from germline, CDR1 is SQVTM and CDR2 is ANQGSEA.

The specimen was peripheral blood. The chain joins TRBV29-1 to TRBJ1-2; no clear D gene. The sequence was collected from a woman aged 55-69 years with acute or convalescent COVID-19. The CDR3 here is CSVVENYGYTF. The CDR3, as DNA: TGCAGCGTTGTGGAGAACTATGGCTACACCTTC.